This T cell receptor (beta chain) came from a study of shared clonotypes between healthy human individuals. Deep level was the assay's run setting. Each PCR replicate from the sorted subsets contained 150 to 200 ng DNA, which is some 31,000 T cell genomes. Sequenced by immunoSEQ multiplex PCR; TCRdb stores in-frame clones only, minus some. The table has 2 million to 2.5 million clones, 93% seen once. The CDR3 totals 15 residues. Trimming at V came to 4 bases and at J to 6 bases, leaving 4 bases not matched to a gene. Germline V gene data show CDR1 as ENHRY and CDR2 as SYGVKD. What was sequenced was naive CD4+ T cells from PBMCs. Subset in this sample: CD45RA+ positively selected. This receptor was taken from a man aged 18 to 35 in good health. Some clones in this sample may be carry-over from other donors' samples. The chain couples TRBV10-3 to TRBJ2-1, with 12 bases that match TRBD2. The CDR3 loop is CAISAGTSGPNEQFF. The CDR3 DNA reads as TGTGCCATCAGTGCCGGGACTAGCGGGCCCAATGAGCAGTTCTTC.